These T cell receptor beta chains were read from a single sample in a study of OX40 agonist ivuxolimab in advanced cancers. The table came from immunoSEQ multiplex PCR; TCRdb's copy has only in-frame clones and leaves some out. Counted here are roughly 84,000 clones, 81% occurring once; the ten biggest clones make up approximately 4.5%. Source: CD4+ or CD8+ T cells sorted from blood, taken in a trial of the OX40 agonist ivuxolimab. All receptors come from an adult with an advanced solid tumor such as melanoma, head and neck, liver or kidney cancer. Each CDR3 is given with its conserved first and last residue. The order of the fields is V gene, CDR3 length, J gene, CDR3 protein.

V gene: TRBV19; CDR3 length: 14; J gene: TRBJ2-1; CDR3 protein: CASSIAPPGNEQFF
V gene: TRBV4-1; CDR3 length: 15; J gene: TRBJ2-5; CDR3 protein: CASSLSGGPQETQYF
V gene: TRBV7-9; CDR3 length: 14; J gene: TRBJ1-1; CDR3 protein: CASSLTGGITEAFF
V gene: TRBV19; CDR3 length: 16; J gene: TRBJ2-6; CDR3 protein: CASSRQEFSGANVLTF
V gene: TRBV5-6; CDR3 length: 13; J gene: TRBJ1-2; CDR3 protein: CASSRQEVYGYTF
V gene: TRBV7-6; CDR3 length: 13; J gene: TRBJ2-7; CDR3 protein: CASSFMGVEEQYF
V gene: TRBV27; CDR3 length: 13; J gene: TRBJ2-7; CDR3 protein: CASSYRDSYEQYF
V gene: TRBV7-2; CDR3 length: 13; J gene: TRBJ2-7; CDR3 protein: CASSYGGTYEQYF
V gene: TRBV5-4; CDR3 length: 16; J gene: TRBJ1-1; CDR3 protein: CASSSWTGWDRPEAFF
V gene: TRBV9; CDR3 length: 13; J gene: TRBJ1-1; CDR3 protein: CASSVQGGTEAFF
V gene: TRBV6-1; CDR3 length: 15; J gene: NA; CDR3 protein: CASSRGDWLSYEQYF
V gene: TRBV27; CDR3 length: 13; J gene: TRBJ2-4; CDR3 protein: CASSPLAKNIQYF
V gene: TRBV15; CDR3 length: 15; J gene: TRBJ1-2; CDR3 protein: CATSSGTGVNYGYTF
V gene: TRBV7-9; CDR3 length: 15; J gene: TRBJ2-1; CDR3 protein: CASSSPGGVYSEQFF
V gene: TRBV20-1; CDR3 length: 11; J gene: TRBJ2-5; CDR3 protein: CSARDWETQYF
V gene: TRBV11-1; CDR3 length: 14; J gene: TRBJ2-3; CDR3 protein: CASSFGQPTDTQYF
V gene: TRBV6-6; CDR3 length: 14; J gene: TRBJ2-5; CDR3 protein: CASSYSLGAETQYF
V gene: TRBV19; CDR3 length: 16; J gene: TRBJ1-5; CDR3 protein: CASSIGTGNGNQPQHF
V gene: TRBV27; CDR3 length: 13; J gene: TRBJ1-1; CDR3 protein: CASSSSLGAEAFF
V gene: TRBV6-5; CDR3 length: 14; J gene: TRBJ2-3; CDR3 protein: CASRERGRWDTQYF